What follows is one T cell receptor (beta chain) and its context. In its sample, this clone was seen a few times. What antigen it recognizes has not been identified. Base qualities are not recorded, but no much larger clone differs from it by a single base. This sample is drawn from a study of cytomegalovirus exposure and HLA in healthy donors (dated by TCRdb to 2016 to 2017). Concerning the study at large: In an earlier analysis of around 540 of the donors, 250 to 350 Gb of sequence data and approximately 120 million unique TCR beta sequences from some 170 million T cells were reported. In addition to the first cohort of approximately 670 subjects, a separate validation cohort of 130 or so different subjects was used. Typing coverage varied by locus: 629-630 donors for A, B, C, DRB1 and DQB1; some 520 for DQA1; nearly 610 for DPA1; around 450 for DPB1. Roughly 300 gigabases of sequencing data and approximately 80 million unique TCR sequences were included in an early release covering several hundred HLA-typed donors. In the later analysis, no new phenotypic data were used to find candidate immune exposures; instead, reliance was placed on TCR beta sequences and their occurrence across donors. Among 398 genotyped donors of the cohort, an average of approximately 240,000 unique TCR beta nucleotide sequences were sequenced per donor, roughly a sixth of them non-productive. The T cell repertoires of around 730 subjects were profiled by immunosequencing and related to cytomegalovirus serostatus. HLA typing covered class I and class II loci at four-digit resolution. A later genetic analysis took genome-wide SNP genotypes for about 65% of the 666 donors and used that subset as a discovery cohort. To decide whether each TCR beta V gene segment behaved as functional or pseudogenic, an earlier analysis of some 600 of the donors relied on high-throughput TCR beta sequencing. Among the roughly 370 genotyped donors, approximately 76% belonged to the genetic ancestry cluster associated with self-reported Caucasian donors. The study was designed to test whether signatures of past pathogen exposure could be identified by cataloging public T cell receptors. Every repertoire in the discovery cohort had been generated on one and the same sequencing platform. Donor age, sex, ethnicity and CMV serostatus were compiled together with the repertoire data. Roughly five DR-DQ haplotypes were handled as single units for association and clustering, since linkage in the cohort was strong. To study patterns of TCR occurrence, a later analysis re-analyzed previously published TCR beta repertoires from 500 to 850 donors and added high-resolution HLA genotyping. To predict cytomegalovirus infection status, the study combined high-throughput TCR immunosequencing, statistical association of individual TCRs with disease status, and machine learning.

The cohort was made up of approximately 670 healthy bone marrow donors. At the time of sampling, all cohort members were nominally healthy, though unrecorded immune exposures were likely present. The donor tested CMV seropositive, placing the donor among the approximately 310 seropositive members of the cohort. Every donor gave a peripheral blood sample, and the peripheral blood mononuclear cells from that sample were used for TCR beta sequencing. Genomic DNA was extracted from the blood cell samples with the Qiagen DNeasy Blood Extraction Kit. The protocol used for the library was the immunoSEQ multiplex PCR assay. For the multiplex PCR, a mixture combining 60 forward primers for TCR Vbeta segments and 13 reverse primers for TCR Jbeta segments was used. A multiplex PCR assay on genomic DNA amplified the CDR3 region of rearranged TCR beta genes. The amplified TCR beta libraries were sequenced on the Illumina HiSeq System as 87-base-pair reads. Regarding the original processing steps: In a later analysis, roughly 80 million unique TCR beta chains were counted across the approximately 640 repertoires, and roughly 11 million of these chains were shared by at least two donors. A nearest-neighbor algorithm error-corrected the raw reads and collapsed the reads into unique sequences, merging closely related sequences to remove PCR and sequencing errors. V, D and J gene segments were assigned by aligning CDR3 sequences to IMGT reference sequences. For a sequence to be retained, a match of at least six nucleotides to both a V gene segment and a J gene segment was required. Rearrangements were called productive when the CDR3 lacked stop codons and stayed in frame with V and J; all others were non-productive. CDR3 was defined by IMGT convention, running from the second conserved V-encoded cysteine to the conserved J-encoded phenylalanine. The earlier analysis of 450 to 750 of the donors excluded any sequence lacking an unambiguous match to a single V gene segment. An earlier analysis of roughly 590 of the donors called V segments functional above 56.7% productive rearrangements and segregating when the between-donor standard deviation exceeded 5%. A statistical classification framework was developed to diagnose cytomegalovirus status using the catalog of TCR beta chain sequences. A later analysis assigned V and J genes by comparing TCR nucleotide sequences with IMGT/GENE-DB human TR gene sequences. The TCRdist pipeline was used in a later analysis to assign CDR3 sequences and most-parsimonious VDJ recombination scenarios. In a later analysis, each TCR beta chain was defined by its CDR3 amino acid sequence together with its V-gene family, and reads without a unique V-gene family were excluded. A later analysis removed nearly 600 highly shared, low-generation-probability nucleotide sequences to deal with suspected cross-contamination and a sequencing artifact. In a later analysis, a clonal expansion index was calculated for each public chain from normalized within-repertoire ranks of inferred template counts. In a later analysis, generation probabilities were computed with a VDJ recombination model fitted to out-of-frame rearrangements, and the resulting probabilities were checked against IGoR. Hypergeometric tests were used in a later analysis to score TCR-TCR, TCR-HLA and TCR-CMV co-occurrence, with a repertoire-size bias correction applied to the TCR pairs. To estimate false discovery rates, a later analysis permuted the HLA or CMV assignments 20 times. In a later analysis, co-occurring TCRs were grouped with DBSCAN, and TCRdist sequence similarity was added when clustering was performed within HLA-allele-positive subsets. Repertoires with fewer than 30,000 or more than 120,000 public chains were left out of co-occurrence clustering, as were five repertoires with anomalous nucleotide sharing. Held by TCRdb, this immuneACCESS table contains in-frame sequences only and omits some clones. Under half of the omission traces to an unresolved V gene where checked; the cause of the rest is unknown. The V and J calls and clone size come from that table; D and trimming were worked out from the DNA. This sample holds roughly 31,000 clones; 60% to 80% were observed only once. The ten largest clones add up to around two fifths of the sample.

Looking up the germline V gene yields CDR1 SGHVS and CDR2 FQNEAQ. Including the terminal cysteine and phenylalanine, the CDR3 comprises 16 residues. Only the CDR3 part of the read is kept: 48 bases, read in frame from the first base. V loses 7 bases of germline sequence and J loses 6 bases, and the interval between the two ends is 19 bases. What the study reported, not specific to this receptor: Linkage disequilibrium might explain the correlated functional status among segregating V segments, but an unknown experimental factor could not be ruled out. A further reported finding was that TCR beta sequences accurately predicted the HLA-A and HLA-B alleles for most subjects in the first cohort. Because counts were too low, some 17 rarely observed V segments, including chromosome 9 orphons, were excluded from the earlier analysis of 500 to 700 of the donors. For the cohort, immune exposure information was limited to CMV serostatus. In the study, approximately 150 TCR beta chains were listed as associated with cytomegalovirus. Most TCR sequences were seen in very few donors, while some public TCRs were found in many individuals. An earlier analysis of approximately 600 of the donors showed that most TCR beta V segments appeared in productive rearrangements either about 87% or about 30% of the time, which broadly matched IMGT annotations. The cohort was sequenced for TCR beta chains only, and without alpha or paired-chain data the features that could be detected were limited. The classifier was reported to diagnose cytomegalovirus status with high specificity and sensitivity in both the original cohort and the validation cohort. In a later genetic analysis, fewer N-insertions in productive TCRs were reported among donors in an Asian-associated ancestry cluster than the roughly 640-donor mean. In a later analysis, TCR association rates were found to vary across HLA loci, with the most associated TCRs seen for DRB1 alleles and the fewest for HLA-C alleles. Because HLA typing was missing for some donors at each locus, association tests included only the typed subset. In a later genetic analysis, a missense DCLRE1C variant was associated with V-gene and J-gene trimming of TCR beta chains, and the association was replicated in an independent cohort. In vitro tests confirmed that a few of the cytomegalovirus-associated TCR beta chains recognize cytomegalovirus antigens. Presence/absence analyses assumed roughly uniform sequencing depth across donors, an assumption that may not hold. A later analysis associated 15,000 to 20,000 TCR beta sequences with specific HLA alleles at a false discovery rate of 0.05. Strong co-occurrence of HLA alleles, especially DR and DQ, made assigning TCR associations to individual alleles difficult. A group of highly shared sequence variants was considered likely to be a technical artifact of the sequencing pipeline. The authors suggested that the approach could potentially be extended to other disease states and immunological phenotypes. A later analysis found that HLA-associated TCR beta chains were more clonally expanded and had lower generation probabilities than equally common non-associated chains. Some IMGT-functional V segments, including TRBV6-2 and TRBV6-3, could not be distinguished by the 87-base-pair reads and were therefore excluded. In a later analysis, several top co-occurrence clusters were reported to appear linked to parvovirus B19, influenza, CMV and Epstein-Barr virus. According to a later analysis, most CMV-associated TCR beta chains appeared to be HLA-restricted, and the HLA associations seemed to be driven largely by CMV exposure.

The sequence came from a male donor in good health and CMV-seropositive. The material sequenced was PBMCs. The V and J segments used are TRBV7-8 and TRBJ1-6; the D gene is possibly TRBD1, with 5 bases matching. The CDR3 loop reads CASIRAGNSGNSPLHF. The base sequence is TGTGCCAGCATTCGAGCAGGGAATTCGGGTAATTCACCCCTCCACTTT.